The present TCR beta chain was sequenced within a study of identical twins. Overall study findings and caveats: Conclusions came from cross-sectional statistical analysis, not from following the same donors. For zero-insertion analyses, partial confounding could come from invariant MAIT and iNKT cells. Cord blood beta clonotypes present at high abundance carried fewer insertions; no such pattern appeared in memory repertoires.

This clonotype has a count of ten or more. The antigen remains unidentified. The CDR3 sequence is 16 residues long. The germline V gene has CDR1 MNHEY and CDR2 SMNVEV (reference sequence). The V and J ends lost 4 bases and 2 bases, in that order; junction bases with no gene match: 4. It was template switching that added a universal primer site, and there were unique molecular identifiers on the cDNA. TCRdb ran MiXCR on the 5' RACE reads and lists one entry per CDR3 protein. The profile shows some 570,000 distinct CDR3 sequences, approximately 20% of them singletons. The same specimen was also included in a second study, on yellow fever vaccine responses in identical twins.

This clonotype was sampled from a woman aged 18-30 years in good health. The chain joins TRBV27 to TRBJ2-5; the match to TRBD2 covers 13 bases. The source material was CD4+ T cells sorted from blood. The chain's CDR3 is CASSSGLAGVQETQYF. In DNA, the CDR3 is TGTGCCAGCAGTTCCGGACTAGCGGGGGTACAAGAGACCCAGTACTTC.